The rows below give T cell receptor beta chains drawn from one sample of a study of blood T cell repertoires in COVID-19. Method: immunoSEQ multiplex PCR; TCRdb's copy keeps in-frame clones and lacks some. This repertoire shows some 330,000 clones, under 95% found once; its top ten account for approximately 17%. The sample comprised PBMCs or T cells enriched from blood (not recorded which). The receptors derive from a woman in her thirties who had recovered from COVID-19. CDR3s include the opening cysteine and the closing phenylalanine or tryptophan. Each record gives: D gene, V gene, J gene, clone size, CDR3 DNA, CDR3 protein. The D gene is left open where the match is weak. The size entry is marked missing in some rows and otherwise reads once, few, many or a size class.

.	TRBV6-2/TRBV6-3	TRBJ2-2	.	TGTGCCAGCTGCCGTTCCGGGACACCGTTGCCGAACACCGGGGAGCTGTTTTTT	CASCRSGTPLPNTGELFF
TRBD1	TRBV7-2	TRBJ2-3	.	TGTGCCAGCAGCCATGCCCAGGGGGCAACAGATACGCAGTATTTT	CASSHAQGATDTQYF
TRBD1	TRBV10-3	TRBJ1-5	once	TGTGCCATCAGTGAGTCTCCCCCGGGACAGGCCGTTTTGCATTTT	CAISESPPGQAVLHF
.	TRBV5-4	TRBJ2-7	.	TGTGCCAGCAGCTACAACTACGGAACAGGCTACGAGCAGTACTTC	CASSYNYGTGYEQYF
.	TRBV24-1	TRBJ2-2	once	TGTGCCACCAGTGGAGGGAGGCAGGGTAACACCGGGGAGCTGTTTTTT	CATSGGRQGNTGELFF
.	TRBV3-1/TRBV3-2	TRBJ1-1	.	TGTGCCAGCAGCCAAGACGCGGTGGTGAACACTGAAGCTTTCTTT	CASSQDAVVNTEAFF
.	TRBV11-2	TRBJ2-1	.	TGTGCCAGCAGTAAGACAGCCTCAAGTGAGCAGTTCTTC	CASSKTASSEQFF
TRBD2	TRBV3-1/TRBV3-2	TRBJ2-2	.	TGTGCCAGCAGCAGAGCGGGAGGGCTGGCCGGGGAGCTGTTTTTT	CASSRAGGLAGELFF
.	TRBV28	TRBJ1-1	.	TGTGCCAGCATACCGGGGGTTCGGACTGAAGCTTTCTTT	CASIPGVRTEAFF
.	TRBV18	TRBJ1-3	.	TGTGCCAGCTCACCACAGAGACTCTCTGGAAACACCATATATTTT	CASSPQRLSGNTIYF
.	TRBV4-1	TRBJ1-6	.	TGCGCCAGCAGCCAAGATCCAGGGGTCGATTCACCCCTCCACTTT	CASSQDPGVDSPLHF
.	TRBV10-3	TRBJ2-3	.	TGTGCCATCAGCCCCGGGACACGTAGCACAGATACGCAGTATTTT	CAISPGTRSTDTQYF
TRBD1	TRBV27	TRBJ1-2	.	TGTGCCAGCAGTTTCGGACAGGGGGCATGGTATGGCTACACCTTC	CASSFGQGAWYGYTF
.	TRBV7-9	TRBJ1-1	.	TGTGCCAGCAGCTTCGCAGACTTCACTGAAGCTTTCTTT	CASSFADFTEAFF
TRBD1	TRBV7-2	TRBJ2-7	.	TGTGCCAGCAGCTTAGGGGACAGGGTCACGGGCGAGCAGTACTTC	CASSLGDRVTGEQYF
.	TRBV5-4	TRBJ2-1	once	TGTGCCAGCAGTTCCTACGGCCAGCGTGCCTACAATGAGCAGTTCTTC	CASSSYGQRAYNEQFF
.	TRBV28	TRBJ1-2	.	TGTGCCAGCAGTCCGACAGCCCCACCCTTCTATGGCTACACCTTC	CASSPTAPPFYGYTF
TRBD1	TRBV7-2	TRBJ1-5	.	TGTGCCAGCAGCTTAGGGACAGGTTTCAATCAGCCCCAGCATTTT	CASSLGTGFNQPQHF
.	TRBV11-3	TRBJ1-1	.	TGTGCCAGCAGCCCAACTGCGGACACTGAAGCTTTCTTT	CASSPTADTEAFF
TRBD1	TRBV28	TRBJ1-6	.	TGTGCCAGCAGTTTAGTATCAATTCGGGGGACAGACTACTCCTATAATTCACCCCTCCACTTT	CASSLVSIRGTDYSYNSPLHF
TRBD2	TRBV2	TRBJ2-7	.	TGTGCCAGCCTTCCGGGACTAGCGGGATACGAGCAGTACTTC	CASLPGLAGYEQYF
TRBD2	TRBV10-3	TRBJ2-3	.	TGTGCCATCAGTGCGGCTAGGGGCGGGGGGGCAGATACGCAGTATTTT	CAISAARGGGADTQYF
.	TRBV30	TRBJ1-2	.	TGTGCCTGGTCCCATAACTATGGCTACACCTTC	CAWSHNYGYTF
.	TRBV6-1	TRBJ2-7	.	TGTGCCAGCAGTGAAGCGGCCAGGGTGGACGAGCAGTACTTC	CASSEAARVDEQYF
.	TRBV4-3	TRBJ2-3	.	TGCGCCAGCAGCCGAGGAGGGGGCACAGATACGCAGTATTTT	CASSRGGGTDTQYF
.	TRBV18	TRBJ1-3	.	TGTGCCAGCTCAGCCCCAGGGGATGGAAACACCATATATTTT	CASSAPGDGNTIYF
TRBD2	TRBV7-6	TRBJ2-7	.	TGTGCCAGCAGCCCAGGACTAGCGGGGGAGCTACTGACCTACGAGCAGTACTTC	CASSPGLAGELLTYEQYF